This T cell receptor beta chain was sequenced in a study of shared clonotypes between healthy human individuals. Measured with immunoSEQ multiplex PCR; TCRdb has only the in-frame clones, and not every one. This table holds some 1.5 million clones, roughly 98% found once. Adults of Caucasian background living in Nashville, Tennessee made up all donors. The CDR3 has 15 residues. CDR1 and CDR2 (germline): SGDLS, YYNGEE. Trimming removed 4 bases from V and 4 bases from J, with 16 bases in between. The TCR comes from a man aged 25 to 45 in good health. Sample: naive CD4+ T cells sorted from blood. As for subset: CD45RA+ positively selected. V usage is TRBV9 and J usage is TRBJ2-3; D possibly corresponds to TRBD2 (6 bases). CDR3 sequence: CASSIGGIAPDTQYF. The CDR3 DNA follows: TGTGCCAGCAGCATAGGAGGGATAGCTCCAGATACGCAGTATTTT. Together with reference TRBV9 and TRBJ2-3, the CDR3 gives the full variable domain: DSGVTQTPKHLITATGQRVTLRCSPRSGDLSVYWYQQSLDQGLQFLIQYYNGEERAKGNILERFSAQQFPDLHSELNLSSLELGDSALYFCASSIGGIAPDTQYFGPGTRLTVL.